The T cell receptor (beta chain) under discussion was sequenced for a study of blood T cell repertoires in COVID-19. Study summary: Spain, Italy and the United States supplied samples that represented acute and convalescent COVID-19. T cells, B-cell-depleted T cells, or PBMCs supplied cDNA or gDNA.

Authors' analysis steps: Using reference gene primer amplification, nucleated cell counts were estimated. Some clones are missing from TCRdb's copy, which holds only in-frame ones; the method was immunoSEQ multiplex PCR. V and J calls and clone size are given by that table; D and trimming were obtained from the DNA. The table lists 70,000 or so clones, about 83% of them singletons. Germline-derived CDR1 and CDR2 are WSHSY and SAAADI. V lost 0 bases, J lost 12 bases, and 15 bases lay in between. The CDR3 spans 13 residues. The chain employs TRBV10-2 and TRBJ2-7, with D perhaps TRBD1 (5 bases). The source material was peripheral blood. The sequence was collected from a woman older than 75 with acute or convalescent COVID-19. CDR3 loop: CASSESQGSTPYF. The DNA for the CDR3 is TGCGCCAGCAGTGAGTCCCAGGGTTCCACCCCGTACTTC.